The present T cell receptor beta chain was sequenced within a study of cytomegalovirus exposure and HLA in healthy donors. Though probably carrying unrecorded immune exposures, donors were nominally healthy at sampling. For this clone: Its antigen is undetermined.

Trimming pared 0 bases from V and 0 bases from J, leaving 12 bases between. Germline V gene sequence: CDR1 MNHEY, CDR2 SMNVEV (reference sequence). CDR3 length equals 16 residues. Points from the study as a whole: In a later analysis, HLA-associated beta chains showed higher expansion and lower generation probabilities than comparable chains. Specificity for CMV antigens was confirmed in vitro for a few of the CMV-associated chains. Presence/absence analyses assumed roughly uniform sequencing depth across donors, which may not hold.

The PCR made use of 60 Vbeta and 13 Jbeta primers. Sequencing was performed with immunoSEQ multiplex PCR; in TCRdb, only in-frame clones are kept and a portion is missing. The table includes about 150,000 clones, about 68% detected once. The clonotype was recovered from a man between 18 and 35 years old in good health and CMV-seronegative. Sample: PBMCs. This sequence joins TRBV27 and TRBJ2-7, with a weak D call TRBD2 (6 bases). The CDR3 loop is CASSLSISGNSYEQYF. The CDR3 nucleotides read TGTGCCAGCAGTTTATCCATTAGCGGAAACTCCTACGAGCAGTACTTC.